This entry features one T cell receptor (beta chain) sequence. Its antigen is still unknown. Base-call qualities are not available, and no considerably larger clone is one nucleotide away. This specimen comes from a study of blood T cell repertoires in COVID-19 (dated by TCRdb to 2020 to 2021). Regarding the complete study: Samples from collaborators originated in the United States, Italy and Spain and spanned both the acute and convalescent phases of COVID-19. The material from the prospective study consisted of cDNA or gDNA derived from T cells, B-cell-depleted T cells, or PBMCs. The dataset comprised deeply sampled blood TCRbeta repertoires from subjects exposed to, actively infected with, or recovered from COVID-19. The repertoires were released in a freely available public database meant as a resource for research on the immune response to SARS-CoV-2. The samples were drawn from the first 160 participants of the ongoing ImmuneRACE study and from 1,200 or so subjects provided by 6 global collaborators. A de-identified subject ID, COVID-19 status, age in years and sex were almost always included in the sample metadata. Where HLA class I and class II types were available, the types were taken from metadata supplied by the sample provider, not from assay-based typing. Overall study outcomes, separate from this receptor: The quantity of clinical and demographic metadata differed by source and by participant and was supplied without curation.

The germline V gene sets CDR1 to SNHLY and CDR2 to FYNNEI. The CDR3, from cysteine to phenylalanine, totals 13 residues. Only CDR3 DNA is held: 39 bases, read in frame from base 1. V loses 6 bases at its end and J loses 6 bases; junction bases beyond the gene matches: 4. Participants in the prospective study were aged roughly 18 to 90 years, lived in about two dozen United States geographic areas, and enrolled through a virtual design. To assign participants to cohorts, the prospective study relied on clinical history that participants themselves reported in a screening survey and a study questionnaire. Mobile phlebotomists in the prospective study collected whole blood, serum and a nasopharyngeal or oropharyngeal swab from every participant. Over a roughly 2-month period, participants in the prospective study had the option of providing additional blood draws and questionnaires. Prospective study blood samples were shipped either frozen or at room temperature before DNA extraction.

TCRbeta CDR3 regions were amplified from genomic DNA by means of the immunoSEQ Assay, a bias-controlled multiplex PCR. On the study's bioinformatics: The number of nucleated cells in each sample was estimated by amplification of reference gene primers within the assay. Sequence reads were collapsed and filtered to measure the absolute abundance of every unique TCRbeta CDR3 rearrangement. For each sample, productive Simpson clonality was calculated as the square root of Simpson's diversity index over productive rearrangements. The immuneACCESS repertoire file appears here via TCRdb, limited to in-frame rearrangements. These files lack a portion of the clones; in checked studies, under half of the deficit traces to unresolved V genes, and the cause of the others is not known. The V and J calls and the clone size are those of that table, but D and trimming were determined from the DNA. This sample lists approximately 220,000 clones; roughly 80% were detected once. 1.3% of the sample lies in the top ten.

The sequence links TRBV2 to TRBJ2-1, with 8 bases aligning to TRBD2. The receptor was isolated from a woman aged 40 to 50 with acute COVID-19. The sequencing sample was made of PBMCs or T cells enriched from blood (not recorded which). The DNA sequence follows: TGTGCCAGCAGACAGACTAGCGTCAATGAGCAGTTCTTC. Its amino acids are CASRQTSVNEQFF.